Listed below are T cell receptor beta chains from one sample, sequenced in a study of OX40 agonist ivuxolimab in advanced cancers. TCRdb's copy holds only in-frame clones and misses some; the assay was immunoSEQ multiplex PCR. The sample yields about 49,000 clones, over 60% seen once. This specimen was CD4+ or CD8+ T cells sorted from blood, taken in a trial of the OX40 agonist ivuxolimab. Source of these receptors: an adult with an advanced solid tumor such as melanoma, head and neck, liver or kidney cancer. Each CDR3 is given without its conserved first and last residue. The listing skips clone size in some rows; elsewhere it reads once, few, many or a size class.

J	length	size	V	CDR3
TRBJ1-3	16	-	TRBV19	ASSIHLYRGRSGNTIY
TRBJ2-3	11	-	TRBV19	ASSMSGTDTQY
TRBJ1-3	14	once	TRBV14	ASSQDMGTVGNTIY
TRBJ2-1	13	-	TRBV15	ATSSPGRRENEQF
TRBJ2-7	12	-	TRBV7-1	ASYREGIGYEQY
TRBJ2-7	11	-	TRBV5-8	ASSSRITYEQY
TRBJ1-1	16	-	TRBV19	ASSRIWTGPPKGTEAF
TRBJ1-2	13	-	TRBV7-6	ASSLGQSTYYGYT
TRBJ2-7	13	-	TRBV9	ASSGGTSGMTEQY
TRBJ2-3	10	-	TRBV2	ASTSVPDTQY